This T cell receptor (beta chain) was retrieved from a study of radiotherapy plus CTLA-4 blockade in lung cancer. Study overall: Across the patients, objective responses occurred in 15% to 20%, and disease control in 30% to 35%.

The assay was immunoSEQ multiplex PCR, and TCRdb's table has in-frame clones only and misses some. This table holds about 98,000 clones, 75% to 90% found once. Broader study findings: It was early blood T cell clone dynamics, with interferon-beta, that reportedly best predicted response. Blood TCR clones of tumor origin expanded after radiotherapy plus ipilimumab.

Germline V lookup: CDR1 MDHEN, CDR2 SYDVKM. V shed 5 bases, J shed 3 bases, and the junction held 8 bases outside the gene matches. The length of the CDR3 is 16 residues. With respect to this clone: Its antigen is undetermined.

The sequenced sample was peripheral blood, obtained from a patient treated with radiotherapy plus ipilimumab. The TCR originated in a human donor with non-small cell lung cancer who had a partial response to radiotherapy plus ipilimumab. The chain is built from TRBV28 and TRBJ2-1, with 9 bases lining up with TRBD1. The CDR3 nucleotides are TGTGCCAGCAGTCAGATGCGGGGACAGGGCTACAATGAGCAGTTCTTC. Protein sequence: CASSQMRGQGYNEQFF.